A single T cell receptor (beta chain) is shown here with its context. The data derive from a study of blood T cell repertoires in COVID-19. Only in-frame clones appear in the TCRdb table, and some are missing; sequencing was by immunoSEQ multiplex PCR. Of more than 250,000 clones listed, over 75% are singletons. The sample comprised peripheral blood. The receptor was derived from a human donor in a cohort sampled during active COVID-19.

The CDR3: CASSPELAGGNEQYF. The CDR3 bases are TGTGCCAGCAGCCCCGAGCTGGCAGGGGGCAACGAGCAGTACTTC. The chain is built from TRBV11-2 and TRBJ2-7, with 8 bases matching TRBD1. Germline CDR1 reads SGHAT; CDR2 reads FQNNGV. The CDR3 totals 15 residues. The V segment lost 5 bases and the J segment 5 bases; nucleotides outside the gene matches: 11.